This T cell receptor (beta chain) was identified during a study of T cells in Graves' hyperthyroidism and ophthalmopathy. It was RNA transcripts that yielded the amplified TCR beta CDR3 regions. With the HTBI primer set, the TCR CDR3 went through a first round of RT-PCR. Using its own MiXCR run on the multiplex PCR reads, TCRdb lists one record per CDR3 protein. This table has approximately 560,000 distinct CDR3 sequences, 15% to 18% appearing once. Germline V lookup: CDR1 SGHTS, CDR2 YDEGEE. V lost 4 bases and J 3 bases, leaving 13 bases between the germline ends. This CDR3 comprises 14 residues. The sequencing input was blood. The V gene is TRBV5-8, the J gene TRBJ2-5, with D perhaps TRBD1 or TRBD2 (5 bases each). This receptor was obtained from a woman in her 30s with Graves' hyperthyroidism. Written as DNA, the CDR3 is TGTGCCAGCAGCGCAACTAGGGGAGAAGAGACCCAGTACTTC. It is translated as CASSATRGEETQYF.